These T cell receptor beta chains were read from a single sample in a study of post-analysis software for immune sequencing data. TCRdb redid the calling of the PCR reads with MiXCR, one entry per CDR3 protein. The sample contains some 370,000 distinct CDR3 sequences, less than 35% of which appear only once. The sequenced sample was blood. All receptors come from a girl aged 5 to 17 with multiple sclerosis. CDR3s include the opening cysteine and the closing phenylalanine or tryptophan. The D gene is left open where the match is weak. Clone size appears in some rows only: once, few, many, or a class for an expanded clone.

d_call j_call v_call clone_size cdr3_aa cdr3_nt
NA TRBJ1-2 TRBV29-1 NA CSVQAGHTATYGYTF TGCAGCGTTCAGGCAGGGCATACTGCTACCTATGGCTACACCTTC
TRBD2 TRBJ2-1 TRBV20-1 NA CSASWTRDYPLGEQFF TGCAGTGCCTCCTGGACCCGGGACTACCCCCTTGGTGAGCAGTTCTTC
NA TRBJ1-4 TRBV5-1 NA CASSEADGEKLFF TGCGCCAGCAGCGAGGCCGACGGTGAAAAACTGTTTTTT
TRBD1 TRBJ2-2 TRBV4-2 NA CASSQAGPTARGPRTGELFF TGTGCCAGCAGCCAAGCTGGGCCCACGGCCAGGGGGCCCCGCACCGGGGAGCTGTTTTTT
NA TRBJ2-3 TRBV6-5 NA CASTTKGTSTDTQYF TGTGCCAGCACCACGAAGGGGACCAGCACAGATACGCAGTATTTT
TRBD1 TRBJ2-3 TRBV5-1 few CASSLIRDRGTDTQYF TGCGCCAGCAGCTTGATCCGGGACAGGGGGACAGATACGCAGTATTTT
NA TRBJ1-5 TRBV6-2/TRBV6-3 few CASTRRVDQPQHF TGTGCCAGCACCAGACGGGTTGACCAGCCCCAGCATTTT
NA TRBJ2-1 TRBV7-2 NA CASSFGRNLYNEQFF TGTGCCAGCAGCTTTGGAAGAAACCTTTACAATGAGCAGTTCTTC
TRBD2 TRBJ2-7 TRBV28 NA CASSLRGEIGEQYF TGTGCCAGCAGTTTACGGGGGGAAATCGGCGAGCAGTACTTC
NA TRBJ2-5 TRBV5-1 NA CASSLGSRWQETQYF TGCGCCAGCAGCTTGGGAAGCAGGTGGCAAGAGACCCAGTACTTC
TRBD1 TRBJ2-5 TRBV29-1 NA CSTLPGQSQETQYF TGCAGCACTTTACCGGGACAGTCCCAAGAGACCCAGTACTTC
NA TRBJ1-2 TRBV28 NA CASTLGGVDGYTF TGTGCCAGCACCCTCGGGGGAGTCGATGGCTACACCTTC
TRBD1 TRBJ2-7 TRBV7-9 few CASSSGQGLEQYF TGTGCCAGCAGCTCGGGACAGGGCCTCGAGCAGTACTTC
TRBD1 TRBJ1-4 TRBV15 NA CATSTTVGTDIATNEKLFF TGTGCCACCAGCACTACCGTAGGGACAGATATTGCAACTAATGAAAAACTGTTTTTT
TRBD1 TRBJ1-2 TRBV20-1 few CSAGQGAVNRKDTF TGCAGTGCTGGACAGGGGGCGGTGAATCGGAAGGACACCTTC
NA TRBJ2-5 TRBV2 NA CASTPKWGQETQYF TGTGCCAGCACCCCGAAATGGGGGCAAGAGACCCAGTACTTC
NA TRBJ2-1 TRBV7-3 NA CASNLTPGNEQFF TGTGCCAGCAACTTAACCCCAGGGAATGAGCAGTTCTTC
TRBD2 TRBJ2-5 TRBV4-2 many CASSRSGGPQETQYF TGTGCCAGCAGCCGAAGCGGGGGGCCACAAGAGACCCAGTACTTC
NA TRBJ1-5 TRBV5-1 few CASSGTGDPHQPQHF TGCGCCAGCTCTGGAACGGGAGACCCCCATCAGCCCCAGCATTTT
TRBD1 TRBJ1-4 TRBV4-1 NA CASSQDGAGGMEKLFF TGCGCCAGCAGCCAAGATGGGGCAGGGGGTATGGAAAAACTGTTTTTT
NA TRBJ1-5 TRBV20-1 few CSATGAGVGQHF TGCAGTGCTACCGGGGCTGGAGTGGGCCAGCATTTT
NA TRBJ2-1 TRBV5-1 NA CASSLAGNYNEQFF TGCGCCAGCAGCTTGGCCGGGAATTACAATGAGCAGTTCTTC
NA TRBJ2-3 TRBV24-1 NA CATSDLANDDTQYF TGTGCCACCAGTGATTTAGCCAACGACGATACGCAGTATTTT
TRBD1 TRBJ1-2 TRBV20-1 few CSAREGQGYGYTF TGCAGTGCTAGAGAGGGACAGGGTTATGGCTACACCTTC
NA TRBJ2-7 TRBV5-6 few CASSLVGDTTTYEQYF TGTGCCAGCAGCTTGGTGGGCGACACTACCACCTACGAGCAGTACTTC
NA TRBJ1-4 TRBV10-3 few CAISPGEGEKLFF TGTGCCATCAGCCCCGGCGAGGGCGAAAAACTGTTTTTT
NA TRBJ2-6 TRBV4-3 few CASSQRTARGSSGANVLTF TGCGCCAGCAGCCAAAGAACTGCAAGGGGGAGCTCTGGGGCCAACGTCCTGACTTTC
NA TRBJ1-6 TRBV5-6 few CASSPEAGYNSPLHF TGTGCCAGCAGCCCCGAGGCAGGGTATAATTCACCCCTCCACTTT
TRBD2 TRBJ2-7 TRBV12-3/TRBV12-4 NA CASRPTSGRSYEQYF TGTGCCAGCAGGCCCACTAGCGGCCGATCCTACGAGCAGTACTTC
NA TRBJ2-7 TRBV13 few CASSHRGSNYEQYF TGTGCCAGCAGCCACCGGGGCTCGAATTACGAGCAGTACTTC
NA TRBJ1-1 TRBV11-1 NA CASSPGHYNTEAFF TGTGCCAGCAGCCCGGGACACTACAACACTGAAGCTTTCTTT
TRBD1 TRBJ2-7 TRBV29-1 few CSVKQGHPYEQYF TGCAGCGTTAAACAGGGGCACCCCTACGAGCAGTACTTC
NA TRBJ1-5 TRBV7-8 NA CASSLGQISNQPQHF TGTGCCAGCAGCTTGGGACAAATTAGCAATCAGCCCCAGCATTTT
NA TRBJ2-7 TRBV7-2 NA CASNQDQLSYEQYF TGTGCCAGCAACCAAGACCAGCTCTCCTACGAGCAGTACTTC
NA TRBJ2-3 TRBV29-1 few CSGATVGQDTQYF TGCAGCGGTGCTACTGTGGGACAAGATACGCAGTATTTT
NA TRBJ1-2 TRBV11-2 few CASSSRGVKANYGYTF TGTGCCAGCAGCTCAAGGGGGGTAAAAGCTAACTATGGCTACACCTTC
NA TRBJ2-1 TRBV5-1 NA CASRWLGGSPYNEQFF TGCGCCAGCAGGTGGCTCGGGGGAAGTCCCTACAATGAGCAGTTCTTC
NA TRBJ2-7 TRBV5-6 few CASSPRRRSSYEQYF TGTGCCAGCAGCCCTCGACGGAGATCCTCCTACGAGCAGTACTTC
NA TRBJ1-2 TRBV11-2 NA CASSLDPLGRVDGYTF TGTGCCAGCAGCTTAGACCCCCTGGGGAGGGTCGATGGCTACACCTTC
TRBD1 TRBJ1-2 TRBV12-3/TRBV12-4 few CASMDRVSGYTF TGTGCCAGCATGGACAGGGTTAGTGGCTACACCTTC